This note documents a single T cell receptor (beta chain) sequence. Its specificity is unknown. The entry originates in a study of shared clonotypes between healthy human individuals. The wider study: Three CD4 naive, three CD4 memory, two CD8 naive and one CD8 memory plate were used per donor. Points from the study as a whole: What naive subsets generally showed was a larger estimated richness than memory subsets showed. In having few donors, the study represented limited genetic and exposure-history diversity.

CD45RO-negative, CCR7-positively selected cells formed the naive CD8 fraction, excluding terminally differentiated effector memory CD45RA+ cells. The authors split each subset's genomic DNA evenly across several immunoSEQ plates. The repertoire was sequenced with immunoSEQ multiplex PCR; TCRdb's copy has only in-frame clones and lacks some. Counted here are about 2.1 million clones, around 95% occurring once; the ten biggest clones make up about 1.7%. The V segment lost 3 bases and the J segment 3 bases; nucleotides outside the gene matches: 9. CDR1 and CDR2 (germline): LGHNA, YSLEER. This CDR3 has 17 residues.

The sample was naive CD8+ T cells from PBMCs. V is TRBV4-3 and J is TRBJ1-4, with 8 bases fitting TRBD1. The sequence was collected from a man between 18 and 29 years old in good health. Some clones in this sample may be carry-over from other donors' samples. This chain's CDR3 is CASSHPFATGANEKLFF. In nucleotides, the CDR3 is TGCGCCAGCAGCCATCCGTTCGCGACAGGGGCTAATGAAAAACTGTTTTTT.